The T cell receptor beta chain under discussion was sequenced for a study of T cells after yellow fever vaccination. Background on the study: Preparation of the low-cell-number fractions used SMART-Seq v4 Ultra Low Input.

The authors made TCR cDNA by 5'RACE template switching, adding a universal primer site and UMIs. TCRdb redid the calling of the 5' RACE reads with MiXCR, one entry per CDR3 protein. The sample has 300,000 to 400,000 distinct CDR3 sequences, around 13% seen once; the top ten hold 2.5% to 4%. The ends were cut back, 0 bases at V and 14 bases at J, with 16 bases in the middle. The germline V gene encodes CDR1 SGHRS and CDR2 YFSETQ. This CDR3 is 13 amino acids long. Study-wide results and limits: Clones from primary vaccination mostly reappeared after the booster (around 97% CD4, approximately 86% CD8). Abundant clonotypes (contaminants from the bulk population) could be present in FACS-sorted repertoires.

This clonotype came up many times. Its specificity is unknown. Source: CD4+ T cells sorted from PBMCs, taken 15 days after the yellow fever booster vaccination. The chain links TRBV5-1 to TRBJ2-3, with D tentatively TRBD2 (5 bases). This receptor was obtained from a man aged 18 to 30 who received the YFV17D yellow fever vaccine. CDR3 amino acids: CASSLESLALSYF. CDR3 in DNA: TGCGCCAGCAGCTTGGAATCCCTAGCATTGTCGTATTTT. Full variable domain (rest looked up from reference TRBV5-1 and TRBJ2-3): KAGVTQTPRYLIKTRGQQVTLSCSPISGHRSVSWYQQTPGQGLQFLFEYFSETQRNKGNFPGRFSGRQFSNSRSEMNVSTLELGDSALYLCASSLESLALSYFGPGTRLTVL.